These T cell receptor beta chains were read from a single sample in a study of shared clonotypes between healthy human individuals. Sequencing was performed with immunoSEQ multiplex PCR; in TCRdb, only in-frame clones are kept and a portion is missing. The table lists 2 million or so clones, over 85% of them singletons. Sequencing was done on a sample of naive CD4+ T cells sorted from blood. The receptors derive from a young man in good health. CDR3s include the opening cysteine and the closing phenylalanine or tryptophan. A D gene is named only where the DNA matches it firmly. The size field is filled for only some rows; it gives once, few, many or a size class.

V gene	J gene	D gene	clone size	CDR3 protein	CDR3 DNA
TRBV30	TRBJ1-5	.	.	CAWNTGQLNQPQHF	TGTGCCTGGAACACAGGGCAGCTCAATCAGCCCCAGCATTTT
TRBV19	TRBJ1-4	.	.	CASWHGGLPNEKLFF	TGTGCCAGTTGGCATGGGGGCCTCCCTAATGAAAAACTGTTTTTT
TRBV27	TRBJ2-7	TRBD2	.	CASSLSSGLASNEQYF	TGTGCCAGCAGTTTATCCTCCGGACTAGCTTCCAACGAGCAGTACTTC
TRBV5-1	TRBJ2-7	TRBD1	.	CASSFTGTGGTSYEQYF	TGCGCCAGCAGCTTTACGGGGACAGGGGGAACCTCCTACGAGCAGTACTTC
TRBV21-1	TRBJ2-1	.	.	CANLGGAGHNEQFF	TGTGCCAACCTTGGGGGGGCGGGACACAATGAGCAGTTCTTC
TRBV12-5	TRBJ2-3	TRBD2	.	CASGFWRGYTDTQYF	TGTGCTAGTGGTTTTTGGCGGGGGTACACAGATACGCAGTATTTT
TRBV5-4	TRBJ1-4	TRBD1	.	CASSLAGQGASGEKLFF	TGTGCCAGCAGCCTGGCAGGACAGGGGGCTTCAGGTGAAAAACTGTTTTTT
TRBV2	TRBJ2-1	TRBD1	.	CATKQGQQYNEQFF	TGTGCCACCAAACAGGGACAGCAGTACAATGAGCAGTTCTTC
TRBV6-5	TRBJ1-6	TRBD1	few	CASSGTDLPLHF	TGTGCCAGCAGTGGGACAGATTTACCCCTCCACTTT
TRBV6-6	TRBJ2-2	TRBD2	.	CASSPAGGPLGELFF	TGTGCCAGCAGTCCAGCGGGAGGGCCTCTCGGGGAGCTGTTTTTT
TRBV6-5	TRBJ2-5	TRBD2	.	CASWGGPGETQYF	TGTGCCAGCTGGGGAGGGCCCGGAGAGACCCAGTACTTC
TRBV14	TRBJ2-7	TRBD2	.	CASSQGRLAGFYEQYF	TGTGCCAGCAGCCAGGGGAGGTTAGCGGGGTTCTACGAGCAGTACTTC
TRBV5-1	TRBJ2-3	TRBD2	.	CASSLGLAASTDTQYF	TGCGCCAGCAGCTTGGGACTAGCGGCTAGCACAGATACGCAGTATTTT
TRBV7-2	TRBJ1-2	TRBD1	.	CASSSPGTGIYGYTF	TGTGCCAGCAGCTCCCCCGGGACAGGGATCTATGGCTACACCTTC
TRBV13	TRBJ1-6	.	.	CASSPRDTQISLHF	TGTGCCAGCAGCCCTCGGGACACTCAAATATCCCTCCACTTT
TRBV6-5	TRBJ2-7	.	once	CAIGRGADEQYF	TGTGCCATAGGCAGGGGTGCTGACGAGCAGTACTTC
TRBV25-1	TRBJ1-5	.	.	CASSGGGGNQPQHF	TGTGCCAGCAGTGGAGGGGGAGGTAATCAGCCCCAGCATTTT
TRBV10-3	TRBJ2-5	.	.	CAISGRWGETQYF	TGTGCCATCAGTGGCCGGTGGGGAGAGACCCAGTACTTC
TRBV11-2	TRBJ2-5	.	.	CASSLGPSSETQYF	TGTGCCAGCAGCTTAGGCCCCTCTAGCGAGACCCAGTACTTC
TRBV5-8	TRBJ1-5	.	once	CASSLPGANNQPQHF	TGTGCCAGCAGCCTCCCGGGGGCCAACAATCAGCCCCAGCATTTT
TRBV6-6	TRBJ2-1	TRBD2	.	CASVLQLAGIGEQFF	TGTGCCAGCGTCCTCCAGCTAGCGGGCATTGGCGAGCAGTTCTTC
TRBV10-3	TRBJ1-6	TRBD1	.	CAITQGGVSPLHF	TGTGCCATCACCCAGGGGGGGGTTTCACCCCTCCACTTT
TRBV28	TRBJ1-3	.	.	CASMGGVPSGNTIYF	TGTGCCAGCATGGGGGGGGTCCCTTCTGGAAACACCATATATTTT
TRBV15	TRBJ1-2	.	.	CATSREEQALYGYTF	TGTGCCACCAGCAGAGAAGAACAAGCTCTCTATGGCTACACCTTC
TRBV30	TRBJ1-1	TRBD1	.	CAWEQGAGQAFF	TGTGCCTGGGAACAGGGGGCCGGGCAGGCTTTCTTT
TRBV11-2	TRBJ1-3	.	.	CASSLRVVSGNTIYF	TGTGCCAGCAGCTTAAGAGTAGTCTCTGGAAACACCATATATTTT
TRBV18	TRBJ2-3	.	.	CASSPGAGAGTDTQYF	TGTGCCAGCTCACCAGGAGCAGGGGCGGGCACAGATACGCAGTATTTT
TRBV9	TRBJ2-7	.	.	CASSVDVPGNEQYF	TGTGCCAGCAGCGTAGATGTTCCCGGCAACGAGCAGTACTTC
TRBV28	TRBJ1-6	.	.	CASSLNGGSPLHF	TGTGCCAGCAGTTTAAACGGTGGGTCACCCCTCCACTTT
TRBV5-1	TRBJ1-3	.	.	CASSPGHFSGNTIYF	TGCGCCAGCAGCCCGGGACATTTCTCTGGAAACACCATATATTTT
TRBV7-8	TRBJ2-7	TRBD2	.	CASSLREGAGYEQYF	TGTGCCAGCAGCTTAAGGGAGGGCGCGGGCTACGAGCAGTACTTC
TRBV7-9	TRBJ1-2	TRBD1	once	CASSTNDRVKGYGYTF	TGTGCCAGCAGCACCAACGACAGGGTAAAGGGATATGGCTACACCTTC
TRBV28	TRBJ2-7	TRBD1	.	CASSGGTGGYEQYF	TGTGCCAGCAGTGGAGGGACAGGGGGCTACGAGCAGTACTTC
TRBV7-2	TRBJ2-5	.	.	CASSMAGLGGLETQYF	TGTGCCAGCAGCATGGCCGGACTAGGGGGTTTAGAGACCCAGTACTTC
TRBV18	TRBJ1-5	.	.	CASSPSSDYNQPQHF	TGTGCCAGCTCACCTTCGTCGGACTACAATCAGCCCCAGCATTTT
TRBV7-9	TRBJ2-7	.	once	CASSSHGGYYYEQYF	TGTGCCAGCAGCTCGCACGGCGGCTACTACTACGAGCAGTACTTC
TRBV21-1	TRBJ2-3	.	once	CASSTNQREGTDTQYF	TGTGCCAGCAGCACGAATCAGCGGGAGGGTACAGATACGCAGTATTTT
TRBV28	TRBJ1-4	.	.	CASSVRPGGKLFF	TGTGCCAGCAGTGTCCGGCCGGGTGGAAAACTGTTTTTT
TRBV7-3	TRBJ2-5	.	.	CASSLWAQETQYF	TGTGCCAGCAGCTTATGGGCCCAAGAGACCCAGTACTTC
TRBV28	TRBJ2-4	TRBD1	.	CASSGQGKAAKNIQYF	TGTGCCAGCAGTGGACAGGGGAAGGCGGCCAAAAACATTCAGTACTTC
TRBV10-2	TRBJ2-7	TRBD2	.	CASRSGLAGPYEQYF	TGCGCCAGCAGATCGGGACTAGCGGGTCCCTACGAGCAGTACTTC
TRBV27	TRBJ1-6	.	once	CASSSSDRSNSPLHF	TGTGCCAGCAGTTCCTCCGACAGGTCTAATTCACCCCTCCACTTT
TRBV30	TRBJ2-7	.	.	CAWSLGSYEQYF	TGTGCCTGGAGTCTGGGCAGCTACGAGCAGTACTTC
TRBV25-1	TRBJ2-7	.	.	CASRGRYEQYF	TGTGCCAGCAGGGGGAGGTACGAGCAGTACTTC
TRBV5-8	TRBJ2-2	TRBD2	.	CASRRVTSGHTGELFF	TGTGCCAGCAGGCGGGTGACTAGCGGACACACCGGGGAGCTGTTTTTT
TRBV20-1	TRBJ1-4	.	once	CSADGGEKLFF	TGCAGTGCGGACGGAGGTGAAAAACTGTTTTTT
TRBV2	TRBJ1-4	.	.	CASSEHLVPLNEKLFF	TGTGCCAGCAGTGAGCATCTAGTTCCTCTGAATGAAAAACTGTTTTTT
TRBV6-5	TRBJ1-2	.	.	CADAKGQGYTF	TGTGCCGACGCCAAGGGACAAGGCTACACCTTC
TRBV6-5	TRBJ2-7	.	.	CASSSPDNYEQYF	TGTGCCAGCAGTTCCCCGGACAACTACGAGCAGTACTTC
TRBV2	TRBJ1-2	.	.	CASSEARGVHYGYTF	TGTGCCAGCAGTGAAGCAAGGGGGGTGCACTATGGCTACACCTTC
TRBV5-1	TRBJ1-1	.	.	CASSLGHGTNTEAFF	TGCGCCAGCAGCTTGGGACACGGGACGAACACTGAAGCTTTCTTT
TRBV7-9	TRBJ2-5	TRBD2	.	CASSLDGLAEETQYF	TGTGCCAGCAGCTTAGACGGACTAGCGGAAGAGACCCAGTACTTC
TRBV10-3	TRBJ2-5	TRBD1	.	CAIRDTQGGQETQYF	TGTGCCATCAGGGACACACAGGGGGGTCAAGAGACCCAGTACTTC
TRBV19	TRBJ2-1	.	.	CASSDWGEVDEQFF	TGTGCCAGTAGTGATTGGGGTGAGGTGGATGAGCAGTTCTTC
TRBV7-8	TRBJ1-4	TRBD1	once	CASSLSAGGTNEKLFF	TGTGCCAGCAGCTTAAGTGCAGGGGGAACTAATGAAAAACTGTTTTTT
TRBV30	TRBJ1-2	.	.	CAWSERGSYGYTF	TGTGCCTGGAGTGAGCGGGGGAGCTATGGCTACACCTTC
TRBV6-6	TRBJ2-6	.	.	CASSLTGGANVLTF	TGTGCCAGCAGCCTCACCGGGGGGGCCAACGTCCTGACTTTC